This TCR beta chain was profiled in a study of CD8+CD57+ T cells in acquired aplastic anemia (dated by TCRdb to about 2018). Turning to the overall study: Extracted DNA from sorted CD4+ and CD8+ cells averaged about 3.4 ug, ranging from roughly 0.17 to 30 ug. A CD8+CD57+ expansion meant a frequency higher than the mean frequency seen in healthy subjects. Overall study outcomes, separate from this receptor: No significant difference in CD8+ Simpson's diversity was found between patients and healthy controls (P=0.060). Nearly 30 CD8+ CDR3 sequences were found in both patients and controls but appeared to be highly expressed in patients and within the immunodominant clones of the patients.

Turning to this clonotype: There is no known antigen for this receptor. The sample holds no much larger clone one base away, and base qualities are not on file.

Genomic DNA served as template for TCR beta VDJ combination and CDR3 sequence profiling. An Illumina HiSeq 2000 was the platform used for TCR repertoire sequencing. For the original study's pipeline: TRBV/TRBJ rearrangement plots, CDR3 size and DJ length profiles, and Simpson's diversity index were used to assess repertoires. The immunodominant clone was defined as the most abundant DNA sequence in deep sequencing data. CDR3 amino acid sequences were checked for sharing between subjects and were compared against published repertoires and the VDJdb database. The public sequencing data were trimmed at Q25 with fastp and processed into clonotypes with MiXCR by TCRdb, which kept only in-frame beta chains. Identical CDR3 proteins give one entry, which carries the most common genes and DNA. The V and J calls follow TCRdb's processing rather than the paper's. Counted in this sample were 150,000 to 200,000 distinct CDR3 sequences; 48% of them appeared once. The ten largest clones represent 25% to 35% of the sample.

CDR1 and CDR2 were assigned from the germline V gene (reference sequence) as SEHNR and FQNEAQ. Including the terminal cysteine and phenylalanine, the CDR3 comprises 12 residues. Left in the record is the CDR3 DNA by itself, 36 bases read in frame from the first base. The germline ends are 6 bases apart after V is trimmed by 0 bases and J by 9 bases. Patients chosen for sequencing had shown expansion of CD8+CD57+ cells by flow cytometry. Every patient had a diagnosis of severe acquired aplastic anemia based on International Study of Aplastic Anemia and Agranulocytosis and Camitta criteria. No patient had received any therapy when blood was sampled. In this study, sorted CD4+ and CD8+ T cells from the blood of healthy subjects and of severe aplastic anemia patients had their TCR repertoires deep-sequenced. Patients were enrolled under clinicaltrials.gov protocols 00001620, 01623167, 00001397, 00071045, 00081523 and 00961064 in the USA. Ficoll-Paque density gradient centrifugation was used to isolate peripheral blood mononuclear cells. CD4+ and CD8+ T cells were sorted by FACS or magnetic beads before DNA extraction.

This receptor was identified in a human donor with aplastic anemia. Sequencing used sorted CD4+, CD8+, or CD8+CD57+ T cells (not recorded which) from PBMCs. The chain is encoded by TRBV7-9 joined to TRBJ2-1, with no D gene named confidently. CDR3 protein: CASSLAIGEQFF. The DNA reads TGTGCCAGCAGCTTAGCAATCGGTGAGCAGTTCTTC.